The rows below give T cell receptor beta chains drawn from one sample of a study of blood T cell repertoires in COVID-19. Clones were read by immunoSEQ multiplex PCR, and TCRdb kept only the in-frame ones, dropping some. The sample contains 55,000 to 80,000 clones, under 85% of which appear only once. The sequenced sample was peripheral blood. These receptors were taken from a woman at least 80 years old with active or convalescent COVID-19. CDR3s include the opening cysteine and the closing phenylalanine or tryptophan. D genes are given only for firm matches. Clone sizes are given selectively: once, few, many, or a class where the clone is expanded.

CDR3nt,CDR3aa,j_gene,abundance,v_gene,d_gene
TGTGCCAGCAGCTTAGTCGGAGCTGGCTACACCTTC,CASSLVGAGYTF,TRBJ1-2,-,TRBV7-9,-
TGCGCGAAAGGGGCCGAGACCCAGTACTTC,CAKGAETQYF,TRBJ2-5,-,TRBV5-1,-
TGTGCCAGCAGGGAAGACGGTGACACCATATATTTT,CASREDGDTIYF,TRBJ1-3,-,TRBV2,-
TGTGCCAGCAGTGAATTCCCGGGATCTGCGGACGAGCAGTACTTC,CASSEFPGSADEQYF,TRBJ2-7,-,TRBV6-1,-
TGTGCCAGCAGCCAAGACATCGGAGGAGCGGGGGGGCTAGGGGAGACCCAGTACTTC,CASSQDIGGAGGLGETQYF,TRBJ2-5,once,TRBV3-1/TRBV3-2,TRBD2
TGTGCCAGCAGGGAAACAGGGTTAGCTTTCTTT,CASRETGLAFF,TRBJ1-1,few,TRBV6-6,-
TGCAGTGCTCTACAGGACACTGAAGCTTTCTTT,CSALQDTEAFF,TRBJ1-1,few,TRBV20-1,-
TGTGCCAGCAGCGTGACAGGGTTAGGTGAGCAGTTCTTC,CASSVTGLGEQFF,TRBJ2-1,many,TRBV7-9,TRBD1
TGTGCCACCAGCTGGAGGGGCAATCAGCCCCAGCATTTT,CATSWRGNQPQHF,TRBJ1-5,-,TRBV15,-
TGTGCCAGCAGCTTTTCCCCGAGGGTTACTGAAGCTTTCTTT,CASSFSPRVTEAFF,TRBJ1-1,-,TRBV5-6,-
TGTGCCAGCAGGCCGGCAGGGGATGGAAACACCATATATTTT,CASRPAGDGNTIYF,TRBJ1-3,-,TRBV18,-
TGCGCCAGCAGCTTGACAGGGGGCAACTATGGCTACACCTTC,CASSLTGGNYGYTF,TRBJ1-2,-,TRBV5-1,TRBD1
TGCGCCAGCAGCCCGGGACTAGCGGGGGGTACGCAGTATTTT,CASSPGLAGGTQYF,TRBJ2-3,once,TRBV5-1,TRBD2
TGTGCCAGCGGACGGGACTGGGAAGAGACCCAGTACTTC,CASGRDWEETQYF,TRBJ2-5,-,TRBV28,-
TGTGCCAGCGGACGAGGGGGGGCGGTCCTAAATGAGCAGTTCTTC,CASGRGGAVLNEQFF,TRBJ2-1,once,TRBV27,-
TGTGCCTGGGGACAGGGACGAGAGACCCAGTACTTC,CAWGQGRETQYF,TRBJ2-5,-,TRBV30,TRBD1
TGCGCCAGCAGCTTGGGACAGGGTTCACCCCTCCACTTT,CASSLGQGSPLHF,TRBJ1-6,-,TRBV5-1,TRBD1
TGCGCCAGCAGCTTGGAGGGGGCGCAGGCCACCATATATTTT,CASSLEGAQATIYF,TRBJ1-3,medium-sized,TRBV5-1,TRBD1
TGTGCCAGCAGTTTAGGTACCTGGGCGAACACTGAAGCTTTCTTT,CASSLGTWANTEAFF,TRBJ1-1,few,TRBV27,-
TGCGCCAGCAGCAAGGGGGGGGCCTACACAGATACGCAGTATTTT,CASSKGGAYTDTQYF,TRBJ2-3,-,TRBV5-1,-
TGTGCCAGCATCCTGGACAGGACGAACTATGGCTACACCTTC,CASILDRTNYGYTF,TRBJ1-2,few,TRBV6-5,TRBD1
TGCGCCAGCAGCCAAGATGTAGTGGCGGGGACCTACGAGCAGTACTTC,CASSQDVVAGTYEQYF,TRBJ2-7,-,TRBV4-1,-
TGCGCCAGCAGCTTGTCAGCTAACTATGGCTACACCTTC,CASSLSANYGYTF,TRBJ1-2,-,TRBV5-1,-
TGTGCCAGCAGCAAGACACCCTGGAGGGAAAAACTGTTTTTT,CASSKTPWREKLFF,TRBJ1-4,-,TRBV11-1,-
TGTGCCAGCAGCTTAGGGAGGAGTACCAACTATGGCTACACCTTC,CASSLGRSTNYGYTF,TRBJ1-2,once,TRBV11-1,-
TGTGCCAGCACTGACCGACGCAGCGGATCGGGGAACACTGAAGCTTTCTTT,CASTDRRSGSGNTEAFF,TRBJ1-1,-,TRBV6-1,-
TGCAGCGGCAGTTCCTACGAGCAGTACTTC,CSGSSYEQYF,TRBJ2-7,-,TRBV29-1,-
TGTGCCAGCAGCTCGAACCCTGGGGACAGGAAGAATGGCTACACCTTC,CASSSNPGDRKNGYTF,TRBJ1-2,few,TRBV9,TRBD1
TGTGCCAGCAGTAGACAGGGAACCAACTATGGCTACACCTTC,CASSRQGTNYGYTF,TRBJ1-2,-,TRBV6-5,TRBD1
TGTGCCAGCAGGAGGGACGGGAGAAACACTGAAGCTTTCTTT,CASRRDGRNTEAFF,TRBJ1-1,once,TRBV6-5,-
TGTGCCAGTAGTCCGGAGTTTACAGGGTTGAGAGATACGCAGTATTTT,CASSPEFTGLRDTQYF,TRBJ2-3,-,TRBV19,-
TGTGCCAGCAGTTTATCTCGGACAGATTACTACGAGCAGTACTTC,CASSLSRTDYYEQYF,TRBJ2-7,-,TRBV27,-
TGTGCCAGCATTACGACACCGTATAGCAATCAGCCCCAGCATTTT,CASITTPYSNQPQHF,TRBJ1-5,-,TRBV6-5,-
TGTGCCAGCAGCCCTGCGGCGGAGAACACTGAAGCTTTCTTT,CASSPAAENTEAFF,TRBJ1-1,-,TRBV3-1/TRBV3-2,-
TGTGCCAGCAGCCAAGATTCGCTAGCGGGGGGGAACTACGAGCAGTACTTC,CASSQDSLAGGNYEQYF,TRBJ2-7,-,TRBV4-2,TRBD2
TGTGCCAGCAGCCAGGGGAGCGATCAGCCCCAGCATTTT,CASSQGSDQPQHF,TRBJ1-5,-,TRBV3-1/TRBV3-2,-
TGTGCCAGCAGCCCAGAGACAGGGTTGAACACTGAAGCTTTCTTT,CASSPETGLNTEAFF,TRBJ1-1,-,TRBV4-2,TRBD1
TGTGCCAGCAGCTTGGGGACAGGGGAAGGCTACACCTTC,CASSLGTGEGYTF,TRBJ1-2,many,TRBV11-2,TRBD1
TGTGCCATCAGTGACGCGGCCAGGGCCAGAAGCGAGCAGTACTTC,CAISDAARARSEQYF,TRBJ2-7,once,TRBV10-3,-
TGTGCCAGCAGCCAAGCAGGGCTTGGGGCACCCCTCCACTTT,CASSQAGLGAPLHF,TRBJ1-6,-,TRBV3-1/TRBV3-2,-
TGCGCCAGCAGTGAACCCAGCGAAGACTACGAGCAGTACTTC,CASSEPSEDYEQYF,TRBJ2-7,-,TRBV10-2,-
TGTGCCAGCAGCCCGGGACAGGGCGATTCACCCCTCCACTTT,CASSPGQGDSPLHF,TRBJ1-6,few,TRBV3-1/TRBV3-2,TRBD1
TGTGCCGGCCGACAGGGGGGAGCCTACGAGCAGTACTTC,CAGRQGGAYEQYF,TRBJ2-7,-,TRBV2,TRBD1
TGTGCCACCAGCAGAGAGAAGGGGGTAGGGTATGGCTACACCTTC,CATSREKGVGYGYTF,TRBJ1-2,-,TRBV15,-
TGTGCCAGCAGCTTTCGGGGCACTGAAGCTTTCTTT,CASSFRGTEAFF,TRBJ1-1,-,TRBV13,-
TGCAGCGTTGTGAGGACAGGAGCTGAAGCTTTCTTT,CSVVRTGAEAFF,TRBJ1-1,-,TRBV29-1,TRBD1
TGTGCCAGCAGTGAATCTACAGGGGGACTCACCTCTGGGGCCAACGTCCTGACTTTC,CASSESTGGLTSGANVLTF,TRBJ2-6,-,TRBV2,TRBD1
TGCAGCATTCAGGGGGCAGGCACTGAAGCTTTCTTT,CSIQGAGTEAFF,TRBJ1-1,-,TRBV29-1,TRBD1
TGTGCCAGCAGTGAATTGAGGGACAGGGCAGGGGAAAAACTGTTTTTT,CASSELRDRAGEKLFF,TRBJ1-4,-,TRBV25-1,TRBD1
TGTGCCAGCAGTGTGTCTGGCACCTCCTACAATGAGCAGTTCTTC,CASSVSGTSYNEQFF,TRBJ2-1,-,TRBV2,-
TGTGCCAGCAGCTCTGACAGGGAGGAGAACACCGGGGAGCTGTTTTTT,CASSSDREENTGELFF,TRBJ2-2,few,TRBV13,-
TGTGCCAGCAGTGTGACCTTGGGACATTCCTACAATGAGCAGTTCTTC,CASSVTLGHSYNEQFF,TRBJ2-1,-,TRBV6-1,-
TGTGCCAGCAGGACAGGACGAAACACCATATATTTT,CASRTGRNTIYF,TRBJ1-3,-,TRBV6-5,-
TGTGCCAGCAGCGCCCCGGGACAGCTCTCCGGGGAGCTGTTTTTT,CASSAPGQLSGELFF,TRBJ2-2,-,TRBV9,TRBD1
TGTGCCACCGGGGCGGGGAAGAGCAATCAGCCCCAGCATTTT,CATGAGKSNQPQHF,TRBJ1-5,-,TRBV6-5,-
TGTGCCAGCAGCTTGCCAACAGGGCTGCCTGAAGCTTTCTTT,CASSLPTGLPEAFF,TRBJ1-1,-,TRBV7-2,-
TGCGCCAGCAGCCCGCGGACTAGCGGGGTCGGTTACAATGAGCAGTTCTTC,CASSPRTSGVGYNEQFF,TRBJ2-1,once,TRBV5-1,TRBD2
TGTGCCAGCAGCCAGACAGGGGGCGCAGGGTCTAACTATGGCTACACCTTC,CASSQTGGAGSNYGYTF,TRBJ1-2,once,TRBV7-8,TRBD1
TGTGCCAGCTCCCACGGAAGGGGAGAGACCCAGTACTTC,CASSHGRGETQYF,TRBJ2-5,-,TRBV7-3,-